Below, 8 T cell receptor beta chains from the same sample are listed, as sequenced in a study of pediatric ulcerative colitis. Profiled with immunoSEQ multiplex PCR; TCRdb holds only in-frame clones, not every one. The table shows roughly 49,000 clones, with 78% occurring only once. During colonoscopy, one to two rectal pinch biopsies were collected. Sequenced: gut tissue. The receptors originated from a girl between 10 and 17 years old with moderate ulcerative colitis.

The chain uses TRBV30 and TRBJ1-2; D not resolved. Germline CDR1 and CDR2: GTSNPN and SVGIG (reference sequence). Trimming left V 0 bases short and J 8 bases short, with 13 bases between. The CDR3 length is 13 residues. The chain's CDR3 is CAWSVSRVWGYTF. The DNA for the CDR3 is TGTGCCTGGAGTGTAAGCCGGGTCTGGGGCTACACCTTC.

This clone was found a few times. The chain couples TRBV18 to TRBJ1-2, with 7 bases fitting TRBD1. Germline CDR1 reads KGHSH; CDR2 reads LQKENI. V lost 3 bases and J lost 3; bases outside the gene matches: 1. The CDR3 consists of 13 residues. CDR3 DNA sequence: TGTGCCAGCTCACCCGGGACAGACTATGGCTACACCTTC. It yields the protein CASSPGTDYGYTF.

The genes are TRBV27 and TRBJ1-1; D not resolved. The CDR3 contains 14 residues. Looked up from germline, CDR1 is MNHEY and CDR2 is SMNVEV (reference sequence). The V gene lost 2 bases and the J gene lost 7 bases, with 14 bases spanning the gap. Here the CDR3 DNA reads TGTGCCAGCAGTTTAAATTCAAGGGCCTTTGAAGCTTTCTTT. This sequence encodes CASSLNSRAFEAFF.

In its sample, this clone was seen a few times. The rearrangement uses TRBV29-1 and TRBJ2-1; D remains unclear. CDR1 and CDR2 (germline): SQVTM, ANQGSEA. V gave up 8 bases and J gave up 5 bases, with 13 bases separating them. The CDR3 runs to 12 residues. This CDR3 is CSYPIWDNEQFF. As DNA, the CDR3 is TGCAGCTACCCCATTTGGGACAATGAGCAGTTCTTC.

This clone appeared a few times. The chain couples TRBV30 to TRBJ1-4; the D is unclear. V was clipped by 5 bases and J by 3 bases, with 13 bases between them. CDR1 and CDR2 from the germline V gene are GTSNPN and SVGIG (reference sequence). The CDR3 spans 14 residues. This CDR3 is CAWGREAANEKLFF. The CDR3 bases are TGTGCCTGGGGGCGGGAAGCGGCTAATGAAAAACTGTTTTTT.

This rearrangement joins TRBV6-1 to TRBJ1-1; 7 positions agree with TRBD1. The V segment lost 6 bases and the J segment 4 bases; nucleotides outside the gene matches: 5. Germline CDR1 reads MNHNS; CDR2 reads SASEGT. The CDR3 is 13 amino acids. The CDR3 bases are TGTGCCAGCAGCACACAGGGGACCACTGAAGCTTTCTTT. It yields the protein CASSTQGTTEAFF.

The chain has TRBV7-9 and TRBJ2-7; TRBD1 matches 7 bases. The CDR3 runs to 16 residues. In germline, CDR1 is SEHNR, CDR2 FQNEAQ (reference sequence). J gave up 1 base and V 4 bases, and 10 bases lay outside the gene matches. This CDR3 reads CASSSATGDRSYEQYF. CDR3 coding DNA: TGTGCCAGCAGCTCGGCGACTGGGGACAGATCCTACGAGCAGTACTTC. Full variable domain (outside the CDR3, taken from reference TRBV7-9 and TRBJ2-7): DTGVSQNPRHKITKRGQNVTFRCDPISEHNRLYWYRQTLGQGPEFLTYFQNEAQLEKSRLLSDRFSAERPKGSFSTLEIQRTEQGDSAMYLCASSSATGDRSYEQYFGPGTRLTVT.

The chain couples TRBV19 to TRBJ2-1; D is undetermined. Germline CDR1 is LNHDA and CDR2 is SQIVND (reference sequence). The CDR3 contains 13 residues. With 5 bases removed from V and 8 bases from J, the gap between germline ends came to 13 bases. CDR3 coding DNA: TGTGCCAGTAGTCGGGTAGCAGCCTATGAGCAGTTCTTC. Translation gives CASSRVAAYEQFF. Drawing the rest from reference TRBV19 and TRBJ2-1, the complete variable domain is DGGITQSPKYLFRKEGQNVTLSCEQNLNHDAMYWYRQDPGQGLRLIYYSQIVNDFQKGDIAEGYSVSREKKESFPLTVTSAQKNPTAFYLCASSRVAAYEQFFGPGTRLTVL.